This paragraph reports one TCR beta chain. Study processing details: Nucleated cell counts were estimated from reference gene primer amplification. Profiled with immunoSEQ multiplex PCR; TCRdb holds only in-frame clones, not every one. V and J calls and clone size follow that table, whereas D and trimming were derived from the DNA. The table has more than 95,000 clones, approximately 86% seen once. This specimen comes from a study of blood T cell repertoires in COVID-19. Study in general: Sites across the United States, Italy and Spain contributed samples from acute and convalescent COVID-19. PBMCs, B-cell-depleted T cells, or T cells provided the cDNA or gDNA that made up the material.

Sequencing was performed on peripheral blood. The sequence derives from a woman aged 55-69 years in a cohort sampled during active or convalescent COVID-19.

The CDR3 bases are TGTGCCAGAAGCCTACAGGTGTCCGGCTCTGGGGCCAACGTCCTGACTTTC. Translation: CARSLQVSGSGANVLTF. The V call is TRBV7-5, the J call TRBJ2-6; whether TRBD1, the table's D call, matches the DNA was not checked. TRBV7-5 is assigned pseudogene status. The CDR3 has 17 residues.